This TCR beta chain was identified in a study of T cell responses to AZD1222 COVID-19 vaccine. General observations from the study: None of the repertoires were sampled until the peak T cell response had passed. The study found Spike-specific TCR breadth and depth rose after two AZD1222 doses.

This clone was observed a handful of times. Its target is unknown. The V gene's germline CDR1 is LNHDA and CDR2 SQIVND (reference sequence). This CDR3 region has 14 residues. V lost 5 bases to trimming and J lost 1 base, with 11 bases between them. TCRdb's table, derived via immunoSEQ multiplex PCR, lists solely in-frame clones and lacks some. The table records about 99,000 clones, roughly 87% of them present only once. This receptor was taken from an adult in good health. Sequencing used peripheral blood, obtained on day 0 of AZD1222 vaccination. The chain links TRBV19 to TRBJ1-1; D unclear. The CDR3 coding sequence is TGTGCCAGTAGTGCGGCAACTTCGAACACTGAAGCTTTCTTT. Encoded protein: CASSAATSNTEAFF.